Below, 14 T cell receptor beta chains from the same sample are listed, as sequenced in a study of OX40 agonist ivuxolimab in advanced cancers. Clones were read by immunoSEQ multiplex PCR, and TCRdb kept only the in-frame ones, dropping some. The profile shows about 64,000 clones, roughly 80% of them singletons. Here the sequenced sample was CD4+ or CD8+ T cells sorted from blood, taken in a trial of the OX40 agonist ivuxolimab. The receptors here all came from an adult with an advanced solid tumor such as melanoma, head and neck, liver or kidney cancer.

This clone was counted a single time. The V and J genes are TRBV27 and TRBJ1-1; 8 bases line up with TRBD1. This CDR3 is built from 13 residues. Losses at the gene ends were 4 bases for V and 5 bases for J; bases not matched to a gene: 3. CDR1 and CDR2 from the germline V gene are MNHEY and SMNVEV (reference sequence). CDR3 protein: CASSSDRVTEAFF. CDR3 bases: TGTGCCAGCAGTTCGGACAGGGTAACTGAAGCTTTCTTT.

CDR3 protein: CASSPMAGVSVYNEQFF. The CDR3 bases are TGTGCCAGCAGCCCCATGGCGGGGGTCTCGGTCTACAATGAGCAGTTCTTC. The chain uses TRBV14 and TRBJ2-1; 7 bases are shared with TRBD2. V lost 4 bases, J lost 3 bases, and 12 bases stayed unmatched. This CDR3 has 17 amino acids. Germline loops: CDR1 SGHDN, CDR2 FVKESK.

The V call is TRBV30, the J call TRBJ2-2, with D maybe TRBD2 (6 bases). There are 16 residues in the CDR3. The germline V gene has CDR1 GTSNPN and CDR2 SVGIG (reference sequence). Trimming left V 2 bases short and J 0 bases short, with 13 bases between. As DNA, the CDR3 is TGTGCCTGGAGTTGGGGGACTCTAGCGAACACCGGGGAGCTGTTTTTT. Protein sequence: CAWSWGTLANTGELFF.

The genes are TRBV7-2 and TRBJ2-3; 9 bases fit TRBD1. Germline CDR1 SGHTA, CDR2 FQGNSA. With V trimmed by 3 bases and J by 4 bases, 8 bases remained unmatched. The CDR3 sequence is 16 residues long. Here the CDR3 reads CASSFWRTGVSDTQYF. The CDR3 DNA follows: TGTGCCAGCAGCTTTTGGCGGACAGGGGTGTCAGATACGCAGTATTTT.

This clone came up a few times. The chain recombines TRBV4-1 with TRBJ1-5, with TRBD1 identical over 9 bases. Per the germline V gene, CDR1 is MGHRA and CDR2 is YSYEKL. This CDR3 has 19 residues. V dropped 1 base and J dropped 1; count of bases not matched to a gene: 11. CDR3 loop: CASSQGPGQGIYSNQPQHF. The CDR3 DNA follows: TGCGCCAGCAGCCAAGGCCCCGGACAGGGGATTTACAGCAATCAGCCCCAGCATTTT.

The chain employs TRBV9 and TRBJ1-2; 7 bases map to TRBD1. CDR1 and CDR2 (germline): SGDLS, YYNGEE. This CDR3 contains 15 residues. Unmatched junction bases numbered 8, after V lost 3 bases and J lost 3 bases. For the CDR3, the DNA is TGTGCCAGCAGCGAGGCTAGGGGGCTCGACTATGGCTACACCTTC. Protein product: CASSEARGLDYGYTF.

In DNA form, the CDR3 reads TGTGCCAGCAGTGCCGAGAGTCAGGGGATCTATGGCTACACCTTC. Its protein is CASSAESQGIYGYTF. The J gene is TRBJ1-2, the V gene TRBV6-1; possibly TRBD1 for D (6 bases). Germline CDR1 MNHNS, CDR2 SASEGT. Trimming left V 4 bases short and J 4 bases short, with 16 bases between. CDR3 size: 15 residues.

This chain joins TRBV5-5 and TRBJ2-5, with 8 bases that match TRBD1. The CDR3 has 13 residues. V dropped 3 bases and J dropped 5; count of bases not matched to a gene: 3. CDR1 is SGHKS, CDR2 YYEKEE, per germline (reference sequence). CDR3: CASSSRQGETQYF. CDR3 nucleotide sequence: TGTGCCAGCAGCTCCCGACAGGGGGAGACCCAGTACTTC.

This chain joins TRBV19 and TRBJ2-2; 7 positions match TRBD1. Trimming removed 10 bases from V and 4 bases from J; junction bases left unmatched: 6. This CDR3 has 13 amino acids. The germline gives CDR1 LNHDA, CDR2 SQIVND (reference sequence). The CDR3 nucleotides read TGTGCCACTCGACAGGGACGCACCGGGGAGCTGTTTTTT. Its translation is CATRQGRTGELFF.

V gene TRBV5-1 combines with J gene TRBJ1-2; no definite D call. Trimming stripped 4 bases from V and 2 bases from J, with 9 bases between. In germline, CDR1 is SGHRS, CDR2 YFSETQ. CDR3 length: 13 residues. DNA of the CDR3: TGCGCCAGCAGCCCCGACAAGAACTATGGCTACACCTTC. Translating gives CASSPDKNYGYTF. The entire variable domain, with the rest obtained from reference TRBV5-1 and TRBJ1-2, is as follows: KAGVTQTPRYLIKTRGQQVTLSCSPISGHRSVSWYQQTPGQGLQFLFEYFSETQRNKGNFPGRFSGRQFSNSRSEMNVSTLELGDSALYLCASSPDKNYGYTFGSGTRLTVV.

This chain uses TRBV5-5 with TRBJ1-5, with unresolved D. V was pared by 3 bases and J by 0 bases, with 7 bases between. Germline CDR1 is SGHKS and CDR2 is YYEKEE (reference sequence). This CDR3 has 14 residues. The CDR3 DNA follows: TGTGCCAGCAGCTCAGAATATAGCAATCAGCCCCAGCATTTT. This encodes CASSSEYSNQPQHF.

The chain links TRBV7-2 to TRBJ2-1; TRBD2 matches 10 bases. Germline values: CDR1 SGHTA, CDR2 FQGNSA. The V gene end was trimmed by 8 bases and the J gene end by 4 bases; junction bases not matched to a gene: 8. The CDR3 extends over 15 amino acids. The CDR3 nucleotides read TGTGCCAGCCTCCGGATTAGCGGGGGGTACAATGAGCAGTTCTTC. Protein sequence: CASLRISGGYNEQFF.

This chain uses TRBV18 with TRBJ1-1; no reliable D call. The germline gives CDR1 KGHSH, CDR2 LQKENI. The V and J ends lost 6 bases and 1 base respectively, with 9 bases between them. The CDR3 runs 13 residues. This CDR3 is CASSYGGNTEAFF. CDR3 bases: TGTGCCAGCTCCTACGGTGGGAACACTGAAGCTTTCTTT.

This clone occurred a few times. This rearrangement joins TRBV5-1 to TRBJ1-2; D is unresolved. The germline CDR1 and CDR2 sequences are SGHRS and YFSETQ. The CDR3 consists of 15 residues. Trimming cost V 0 bases and J 4 bases, with 13 bases left between them. Here the CDR3 reads CASSLEVSGVYGYTF. CDR3 in DNA: TGCGCCAGCAGCTTGGAGGTTTCAGGCGTCTATGGCTACACCTTC.